This T cell receptor beta chain was found in a study of cytomegalovirus exposure and HLA in healthy donors. Study context: As an earlier analysis found, about 179 million T cells yielded about 120 million unique TCR beta sequences. Study findings and constraints: Associated with HLA alleles at 0.05 false discovery rate in a later analysis were around 17,000 TCR beta sequences.

This clone showed up just a few times. Its antigen is not identified. The PCR contained 60 Vbeta and 13 Jbeta primers. Assay: immunoSEQ multiplex PCR; the TCRdb copy retains only in-frame clones and omits some. This table has about 160,000 clones, 65% to 85% appearing once. The sample consisted of PBMCs. This TCR derives from a man aged 35 to 55 in good health and CMV-seropositive.

The CDR3 here is CASSPDREVIRGPQHF. DNA for the CDR3: TGTGCCAGCAGCCCGGACAGGGAGGTGATTCGTGGGCCCCAGCATTTT. The chain has TRBV7-3 and TRBJ1-5, with 8 bases that match TRBD1. The length of the CDR3 is 16 residues. CDR1 is SGHTA and CDR2 is FQGTGA in the germline V gene. The junction had 15 bases not matched to a gene; V was cut back by 5 bases and J by 9 bases. The full variable domain, with the rest looked up from reference TRBV7-3 and TRBJ1-5, is GAGVSQTPSNKVTEKGKYVELRCDPISGHTALYWYRQSLGQGPEFLIYFQGTGAADDSGLPNDRFFAVRPEGSVSTLKIQRTERGDSAVYLCASSPDREVIRGPQHFGDGTRLSIL.